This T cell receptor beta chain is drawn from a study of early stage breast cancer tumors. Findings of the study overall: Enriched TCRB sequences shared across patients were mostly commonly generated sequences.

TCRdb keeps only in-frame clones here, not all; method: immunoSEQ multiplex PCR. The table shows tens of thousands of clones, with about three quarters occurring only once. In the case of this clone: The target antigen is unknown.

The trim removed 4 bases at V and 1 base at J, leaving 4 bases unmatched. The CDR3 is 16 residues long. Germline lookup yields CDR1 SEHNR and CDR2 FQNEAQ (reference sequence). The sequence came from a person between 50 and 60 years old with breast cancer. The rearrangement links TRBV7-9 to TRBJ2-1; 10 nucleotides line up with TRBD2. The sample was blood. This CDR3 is CASSSLLAGSYNEQFF. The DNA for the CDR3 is TGTGCCAGCAGCTCCCTACTAGCGGGGTCCTACAATGAGCAGTTCTTC.